Sequencing of this TCR beta chain was carried out in a study of T cells in Graves' hyperthyroidism and ophthalmopathy. Template material for amplifying TCR beta CDR3 regions consisted of RNA transcripts. An initial round of RT-PCR targeting the TCR CDR3 relied on the HTBI primer set. Each CDR3 protein is one row after TCRdb ran MiXCR on the multiplex PCR reads. The data contain nearly 600,000 distinct CDR3 sequences, 13% to 15% of them singletons. Trimming took off 8 bases at V and 0 bases at J, with 5 bases between the two ends. CDR1 and CDR2 from the germline V gene are SNHLY and FYNNEI. The CDR3 totals 12 residues. This clonotype was seen many times.

The origin of this receptor is a woman under 30 with Graves' ophthalmopathy. This rearrangement joins TRBV2 to TRBJ2-4, with a tentative D call TRBD2 (5 bases). The sequencing input was blood. In nucleotides, the CDR3 is TGTGCCAGCGAGGGAGCCAAAAACATTCAGTACTTC. This gives the protein CASEGAKNIQYF.